The present T cell receptor (beta chain) was sequenced within a study of Graves' ophthalmopathy and Graves' hyperthyroidism. This clonotype showed up just a few times. Using RNA transcripts, the TCR beta CDR3 regions were amplified. HTBI primers served in a first-round RT-PCR, which a second-round multiplex PCR followed. TCRdb fed the multiplex PCR reads into MiXCR, producing one record per CDR3 protein. The sample gives 200,000 to 300,000 distinct CDR3 sequences, less than 55% of which show up once; roughly 50% is in the top ten. The sequence was obtained from an adult man with Graves' ophthalmopathy. Sequencing was carried out using peripheral blood.

The CDR3 nucleotides read TGCGCCAGCAGCCCCCGGCGGTGGGACACTGAAGCTTTCTTT. Encoded protein: CASSPRRWDTEAFF. The chain uses TRBV4-1 and TRBJ1-1; D is undetermined. Germline CDR1 is MGHRA and CDR2 is YSYEKL. This CDR3 region has 14 residues. The V and J ends lost 4 bases and 3 bases respectively, with 12 bases between them.